Shown below are 10 T cell receptor beta chains from a single sample sequenced in a study of CD8 T cells in ankylosing spondylitis. TCRdb used MiXCR to reprocess the 5' RACE reads, holding one entry per CDR3 protein. The sample has about 160,000 distinct CDR3 sequences, about 18% seen once. Source material: blood, either unsorted or a sorted T cell fraction (not recorded which). These receptors all stem from a male donor with ankylosing spondylitis or in good health (not recorded which).

The chain combines TRBV12-3 or TRBV12-4 with TRBJ2-7, with 8 bases identical to TRBD2. The CDR3 has 15 amino acids. The V segment lost 3 bases and the J segment 3 bases; nucleotides outside the gene matches: 7. CDR3 sequence (DNA): TGTGCCAGCAGTTTGTCCGGGACTAGGTTCTACGAGCAGTACTTC. Encoded protein: CASSLSGTRFYEQYF.

The rearrangement links TRBV6-2 or TRBV6-3 to TRBJ2-3; D possibly uses TRBD1 or TRBD2 (6 bases each). The V gene lost 5 bases and the J gene lost 6 bases, with 9 bases spanning the gap. In germline, CDR1 is MNHEY, CDR2 SVGEGT. The CDR3 has 12 residues. CDR3 sequence reads: CASSRGVDTQYF. The CDR3 nucleotides read TGTGCCAGCAGTAGGGGGGTCGATACGCAGTATTTT.

This clonotype was seen many times. CDR3 protein: CASSEEQGVEEKLFF. The CDR3 DNA reads as TGTGCCAGCAGTGAAGAACAGGGGGTCGAGGAAAAACTGTTTTTT. V and J are TRBV6-1 and TRBJ1-4; 8 bases map to TRBD1. The CDR3 extends over 15 amino acids. Germline CDR1 MNHNS, CDR2 SASEGT. Losses at the gene ends were 1 base for V and 8 bases for J; bases not matched to a gene: 6.

CDR3 sequence (DNA): TGTGCCAGCTCACCACCGAACACTGAAGCTTTCTTT. This codes for CASSPPNTEAFF. The rearrangement uses TRBV18 and TRBJ1-1; D is ambiguous. Germline V gene sequence: CDR1 KGHSH, CDR2 LQKENI. V gave up 0 bases and J gave up 1 base, with 0 bases separating them. The length of the CDR3 is 12 residues.

The sample holds a few counts of this clonotype. V is TRBV27 and J is TRBJ2-2; no firm D call. Germline lookup yields CDR1 MNHEY and CDR2 SMNVEV (reference sequence). The CDR3 length is 14 residues. Between the trimmed V and J ends, which lost 2 bases and 5 bases, there was a span of 9 bases. The CDR3 sequence: CASSLPGPTGELFF. Written as DNA, the CDR3 is TGTGCCAGCAGTTTACCAGGACCGACCGGGGAGCTGTTTTTT.

This clonotype was recorded many times. Its ends do not fully match the called genes, so a read error is possible. The rearrangement joins TRBV4-1 to TRBJ2-7; tentative D call: TRBD1 (6 bases). Germline values: CDR1 MGHRA, CDR2 YSYEKL. CDR3 size: 13 residues. CDR3 in DNA: TGCGCCAGCAGCCGGGACACAGATTCGGCGAGATTCTTC. This codes for CASSRDTDSARFF.

This clonotype was recorded at least ten times. The gene calls are TRBV27 and TRBJ2-7, with D possibly being TRBD1 or TRBD2 (5 bases each). The CDR3 spans 13 residues. Per the germline V gene, CDR1 is MNHEY and CDR2 is SMNVEV (reference sequence). V lost 8 bases to trimming and J lost 4 bases, with 15 bases between them. CDR3 residues: CASASGTHYEQYF. The CDR3 DNA is TGTGCCAGCGCCTCCGGGACCCATTACGAGCAGTACTTC.

This clonotype has at least ten counts. The chain recombines TRBV28 with TRBJ2-3; 7 positions agree with TRBD2. The V and J ends lost 5 bases and 2 bases, in that order; junction bases with no gene match: 7. The CDR3 has 15 amino acids. Germline V gene lookup returns CDR1 MDHEN and CDR2 SYDVKM. The CDR3 protein is CASSPPSGLTDTQYF. The CDR3 bases are TGTGCCAGCAGTCCCCCTAGCGGCCTCACAGATACGCAGTATTTT.

The V gene is TRBV28, the J gene TRBJ1-2, with D unresolved. Germline assignment: CDR1 MDHEN and CDR2 SYDVKM. Trimming cost V 6 bases and J 4 bases, with 12 bases left between them. The CDR3 length is 13 residues. Written as DNA, the CDR3 is TGTGCCAGCAGATCCCCAGGATTCTATGGCTACACCTTC. Protein: CASRSPGFYGYTF.

This sequence joins TRBV7-9 and TRBJ2-6; no definite D call. The V gene lost 1 base and the J gene lost 0 bases, with 10 bases spanning the gap. The CDR3 consists of 17 residues. From germline, CDR1 is SEHNR and CDR2 FQNEAQ (reference sequence). CDR3 amino acids: CASSLEQLYSGANVLTF. DNA of the CDR3: TGTGCCAGCAGCTTAGAACAGCTATACTCTGGGGCCAACGTCCTGACTTTC.